Sequencing of this T cell receptor beta chain was carried out in a study of shared clonotypes between healthy human individuals (dated by TCRdb to the early 2020s). Background on the whole study: Three men and a couple of women, aged 18 to 49 years, made up the cohort. Leukapheresis yielded between about 0.8 and 9.5 billion PBMCs per donor. To estimate repertoire size and how much clonotype sharing occurs between individuals, the study deeply sequenced the blood TCR repertoires of 4 to 6 healthy adults. Libraries were prepared and TCR repertoires were sequenced by different laboratories using diverse techniques, in order to increase sequencing depth and limit assay-specific biases. For each donor, CD4 naive and CD4 memory were each given three plates, CD8 naive was given two plates, and CD8 memory was given one plate. What the study reported, not specific to this receptor: Compared with non-shared clonotypes, clonotypes shared by all four sorted-subset donors had higher generation probabilities. Estimated clonotype richness was generally larger for naive than for memory subsets. Sharing across a few donors was observed for around 5% of naive CD4, 3% to 3.5% of naive CD8, about 2.5% of memory CD4, and over 0.3% of memory CD8 clonotypes. Because the study included only a small number of donors, the genetic and exposure-history diversity represented was limited. Rarefaction of sorted-subset datasets indicated incomplete sequencing despite the large sequencing depth. Sampling was restricted to blood, and TCR repertoires in tissue are likely to differ from TCR repertoires in blood. Pairwise subsampling indicated that sequencing depth was expected to affect the degree of clonotype sharing among donors.

The donors were healthy, HIV-negative adults who had no recently reported acute infections or vaccinations. All donors were Caucasian adults living in Nashville, Tennessee, USA. CD4+ T cells were enriched through magnetic negative selection, after which naive cells were positively selected on CD45RA and the remaining negative fraction served as the memory subset. Blood was collected by leukapheresis, and PBMCs were isolated by Ficoll-Histopaque density gradient centrifugation and then cryopreserved in liquid nitrogen vapor phase. Analytical flow cytometry was used to check the purity and quantity of each magnetically sorted T cell population. Each sorted fraction had its genomic DNA isolated and then quantified by UV absorbance on a Nanodrop 2000c. Using the deep immunoSEQ assay, multiplex PCR amplified TCR CDR3 regions from genomic DNA. Genomic DNA extracted from each cell subset was distributed evenly over all wells of several immunoSEQ 96-well plates, and each plate served as one replicate. Each replicate PCR for sorted subsets received roughly 0.2 ug genomic DNA, equal to roughly 29,000 T cell genomes. Purified libraries were quantified with a Qubit 3.0 fluorometer, sized on a Bioanalyzer 2100, and re-quantified with the KAPA Library Quantification kit. Each immunoSEQ 96-well plate was sequenced on its own single-read 150-cycle Illumina NextSeq 550 flow cell. As for the authors' bioinformatics: Because the immunoSEQ output included only junctional sequences and no quality scores, the filtering could not be the same as the filtering used for full-length reads. Sequences were annotated with PyIR, a Python wrapper for IgBLAST v1.9, and V/J genes and CDR3 were assigned using IMGT germline references. Reads were filtered out if the reads had weak V/J assignments (E-value above 1e-6), no CDR3, stop codons, out-of-frame junctions, or ambiguous translated residues. V3J clonotypes were defined by identical inferred V gene, J gene, and CDR3 amino acid sequence. Percentage overlap between repertoires was computed as shared unique clonotypes divided by the size of the smaller repertoire. RTK rarefaction, the Chao1 estimator, and Recon v2.1 estimates of unobserved clonotypes were used to assess repertoire richness. OLGA was used to compute generation probabilities for all TCRbeta clonotypes that the gDNA method yielded from four donors. The clones in this table, taken by TCRdb from immuneACCESS, are in-frame only. Not every clone is retained; where verified, under half of the shortfall comes from an unresolved V gene, and the cause of the rest is unknown. V, J and clone size reflect that table, while D and trimming were determined from the DNA. The sample table holds about 1.5 million clones, of which 96% were seen once. The ten largest clones take up roughly 1.2% of the sample.

Details on this clone: Its antigen specificity is not known. Base-call qualities are not available, and no considerably larger clone is one nucleotide away.

V loses 4 bases of germline sequence and J loses 9 bases, and the interval between the two ends is 13 bases. The CDR1 and CDR2 encoded by the germline V gene are SGHTA and FQGNSA. The CDR3 contains 12 residues, cysteine and phenylalanine counted. Only the CDR3 DNA is retained, 36 bases long and in frame from the first base. This receptor chain uses TRBV7-2 and TRBJ2-7, with a tentative D gene TRBD1 over 5 matching bases. Sequencing input: naive CD4+ T cells sorted from blood. What this sample's cell subset or site label stands for: CD45RA+ positively selected. The receptor was isolated from a man aged 25 to 40 in good health. The CDR3 in this case is CASSSTGVRQYF. The DNA sequence is TGTGCCAGCAGCTCAACAGGAGTTCGGCAGTACTTC.